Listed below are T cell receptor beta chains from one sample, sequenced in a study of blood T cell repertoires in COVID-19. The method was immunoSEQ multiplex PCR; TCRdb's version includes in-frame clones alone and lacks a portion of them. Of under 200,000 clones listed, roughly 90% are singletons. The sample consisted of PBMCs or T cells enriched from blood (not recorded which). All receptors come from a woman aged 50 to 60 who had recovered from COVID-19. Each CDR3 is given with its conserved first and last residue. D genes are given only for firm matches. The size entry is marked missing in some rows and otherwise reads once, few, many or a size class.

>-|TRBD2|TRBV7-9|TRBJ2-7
TGTGCCAGCAGCTTAGCGCTAACCGGGGGGAGGACCCCCTACGAGCAGTACTTC
CASSLALTGGRTPYEQYF
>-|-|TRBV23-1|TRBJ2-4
TGCGCCAGCAGTCAAGGAGGACCCCGGACGAACATTCAGTACTTC
CASSQGGPRTNIQYF
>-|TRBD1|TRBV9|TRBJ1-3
TGTGCCAGCAGCGAGACAGGGGGCCTCGGAAACACCATATATTTT
CASSETGGLGNTIYF
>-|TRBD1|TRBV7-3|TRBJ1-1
TGTGCCAGCAGCTCACAGGGGAGCACTGAAGCTTTCTTT
CASSSQGSTEAFF
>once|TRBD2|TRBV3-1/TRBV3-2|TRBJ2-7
TGTGCCAGCAGCCAGGGCGGGGGAGCCTACGAGCAGTACTTC
CASSQGGGAYEQYF
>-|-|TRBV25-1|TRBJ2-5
TGTGCCAGCAGTGAGTCAAATGGCGAGACCCAGTACTTC
CASSESNGETQYF
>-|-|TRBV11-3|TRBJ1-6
TGTGCCAGCAGCTCTAGAGGGGGTCTCGGATCACCCCTCCACTTT
CASSSRGGLGSPLHF
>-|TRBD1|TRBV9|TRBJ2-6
TGTGCCAGCAGCGCCCGTCCGGGACAGGGAGTCAGTGGGGCCAACGTCCTGACTTTC
CASSARPGQGVSGANVLTF
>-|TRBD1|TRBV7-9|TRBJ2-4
TGTGCCAGCAGACCCATATTACAGGGGGTCATTCAGTACTTC
CASRPILQGVIQYF
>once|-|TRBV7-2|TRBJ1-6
TGTGCCAGCAGCGGGGGGGGCAGGGATAATTCACCCCTCCACTTT
CASSGGGRDNSPLHF
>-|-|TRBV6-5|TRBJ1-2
TGTGCCAGCAGGACTGCAGGACAGCCCTATGGCTACACCTTC
CASRTAGQPYGYTF